Each of the 29 T cell receptor beta chains below was sequenced from the same sample in a study of blood T cell repertoires in COVID-19. Profiled with immunoSEQ multiplex PCR; TCRdb holds only in-frame clones, not every one. The repertoire holds approximately 330,000 clones, about nine tenths seen once, with approximately 9.3% in the top ten. Sequenced: peripheral blood. The receptors here all came from a man aged 30-40 years with COVID-19, enrolled during active disease.

V and J are TRBV28 and TRBJ2-7; D gene unclear. Trimming stripped 7 bases from V and 4 bases from J, with 17 bases between. CDR3 length: 14 residues. The V gene's germline CDR1 is MDHEN and CDR2 SYDVKM. The CDR3 nucleotides read TGTGCCAGCACCCCGGCTGGCAGCAGGTACGAGCAGTACTTC. Translating it yields CASTPAGSRYEQYF.

The V call is TRBV7-2, the J call TRBJ1-4; no reliable D call. CDR3 length: 14 amino acids. Germline V gene sequence: CDR1 SGHTA, CDR2 FQGNSA. V was pared by 3 bases and J by 1 base, with 6 bases between. CDR3 protein: CASSLLGTNEKLFF. In DNA, the CDR3 is TGTGCCAGCAGCTTGCTAGGAACTAATGAAAAACTGTTTTTT. The full variable domain, completed using reference TRBV7-2 and TRBJ1-4, is GAGVSQSPSNKVTEKGKDVELRCDPISGHTALYWYRQSLGQGLEFLIYFQGNSAPDKSGLPSDRFSAERTGGSVSTLTIQRTQQEDSAVYLCASSLLGTNEKLFFGSGTQLSVL.

This clone was observed a handful of times. This sequence joins TRBV7-2 and TRBJ2-7; D remains ambiguous. The germline V and J ends were trimmed by 4 bases and 5 bases, with 15 bases remaining between them. Germline assignment: CDR1 SGHTA and CDR2 FQGNSA. The CDR3 consists of 14 residues. The CDR3 bases are TGTGCCAGCAGCTCGGGTCTGATTACGGACGAGCAGTACTTC. Translating gives CASSSGLITDEQYF.

This clone was recorded only once. The chain recombines TRBV6-2 or TRBV6-3 with TRBJ2-7; D not resolved. The ends were cut back, 5 bases at V and 0 bases at J, with 14 bases in the middle. The V gene's germline CDR1 is MNHEY and CDR2 SVGEGT. This CDR3 is 15 amino acids long. The CDR3 loop reads CASSPLAWPSYEQYF. The CDR3 nucleotides read TGTGCCAGCAGTCCCTTGGCCTGGCCCTCCTACGAGCAGTACTTC.

The chain combines TRBV4-2 with TRBJ1-1, with 11 bases lining up with TRBD1. After removal of 4 bases from V and 10 bases from J, the junction contained 11 bases not matched to a gene. The CDR3 runs 15 residues. CDR1 LGHNA and CDR2 YNFKEQ come from the germline V gene. As DNA, the CDR3 is TGTGCCAGCAGCCCGGACAGGGGGCAATTTCGTGGAGCTTTCTTT. As protein: CASSPDRGQFRGAFF.

The chain has TRBV9 and TRBJ2-5; tentatively, D is TRBD1 (6 bases). The germline gives CDR1 SGDLS, CDR2 YYNGEE. The CDR3 extends over 16 amino acids. V lost 3 bases to trimming and J lost 4 bases, with 19 bases between them. The CDR3 here is CASSGGRDRHLETQYF. The CDR3 DNA follows: TGTGCCAGCAGCGGTGGACGCGACAGGCATTTAGAGACCCAGTACTTC.

CDR3 in DNA: TGTGCCAGCAGCTTGTTCAGCTCTGGAAACACCATATATTTT. Translated: CASSLFSSGNTIYF. This chain links TRBV5-5 with TRBJ1-3, with D uncertain. Germline assignment: CDR1 SGHKS and CDR2 YYEKEE (reference sequence). The CDR3 runs 14 residues. Trimming cost V 1 base and J 0 bases, with 5 bases left between them. Full variable domain (outside the CDR3, taken from reference TRBV5-5 and TRBJ1-3): DAGVTQSPTHLIKTRGQQVTLRCSPISGHKSVSWYQQVLGQGPQFIFQYYEKEERGRGNFPDRFSARQFPNYSSELNVNALLLGDSALYLCASSLFSSGNTIYFGEGSWLTVV.

The genes are TRBV2 and TRBJ2-2; 10 nucleotides match TRBD1. J lost 1 base, V lost 6 bases, and 11 bases had no gene match. The CDR3 sequence is 18 residues long. From germline, CDR1 is SNHLY and CDR2 FYNNEI. This chain's CDR3 is CASRQPKDRGVNTGELFF. The CDR3 region has the DNA TGTGCCAGCAGGCAACCTAAGGACAGGGGGGTGAACACCGGGGAGCTGTTTTTT.

The chain has TRBV19 and TRBJ1-1; D call uncertain. Deletions cut 4 bases from V and 4 bases from J, with 10 bases between. This CDR3 region has 13 residues. Germline V gene data show CDR1 as LNHDA and CDR2 as SQIVND (reference sequence). CDR3: CASSKVRGTEAFF. As DNA, the CDR3 is TGTGCCAGTAGTAAGGTCCGGGGCACTGAAGCTTTCTTT.

This chain uses TRBV7-2 with TRBJ2-7, with 13 bases matching TRBD2. Germline V lookup: CDR1 SGHTA, CDR2 FQGNSA. J was trimmed by 7 bases and V by 4 bases; bases with no gene match: 10. This CDR3 spans 16 amino acids. CDR3 residues: CASSSRTSGSYREQYF. The DNA for the CDR3 is TGTGCCAGCAGCTCGCGGACTAGCGGGAGTTATAGGGAGCAGTACTTC.

The V call is TRBV9, the J call TRBJ2-5, with 12 bases fitting TRBD1. The germline V gene encodes CDR1 SGDLS and CDR2 YYNGEE. This CDR3 spans 15 amino acids. Trimming took 3 bases from V and 4 from J; bases not matched to a gene: 4. This chain's CDR3 is CASSGGQGASETQYF. CDR3 nucleotide sequence: TGTGCCAGCAGCGGGGGACAGGGGGCTTCAGAGACCCAGTACTTC.

V and J are TRBV7-2 and TRBJ2-7, with 11 bases matching TRBD2. From germline, CDR1 is SGHTA and CDR2 FQGNSA. V trimming: 3 bases; J trimming: 1 base; junction bases outside the gene matches: 8. CDR3 size: 17 residues. The CDR3, as DNA: TGTGCCAGCAGCTTCCCCATTAGCGGGAGGGCTTCCTACGAGCAGTACTTC. Its translation: CASSFPISGRASYEQYF.

The V gene is TRBV12-3 or TRBV12-4, the J gene TRBJ2-7, with D perhaps matching TRBD1 (6 bases). V was clipped by 5 bases and J by 0 bases, with 8 bases between them. CDR3 length equals 13 residues. The CDR3 loop reads CASSPGVSYEQYF. In DNA form, the CDR3 reads TGTGCCAGCAGTCCAGGGGTCTCCTACGAGCAGTACTTC.

The chain recombines TRBV7-9 with TRBJ1-1; D perhaps matches TRBD1 (5 bases). From germline, CDR1 is SEHNR and CDR2 FQNEAQ (reference sequence). V lost 0 bases, J lost 4 bases, and 9 bases lay in between. This CDR3 comprises 14 residues. CDR3 in amino acids: CASSLAGAGTEAFF. CDR3 bases: TGTGCCAGCAGCTTAGCTGGGGCCGGCACTGAAGCTTTCTTT.

This clone was observed once. The chain links TRBV9 to TRBJ2-3, with TRBD2 matching 10 bases. V was clipped by 2 bases and J by 4 bases; unmatched bases: 10. CDR3 length equals 17 residues. The germline V gene has CDR1 SGDLS and CDR2 YYNGEE. CDR3 in amino acids: CASSVAGTSVRADTQYF. The CDR3 nucleotides read TGTGCCAGCAGCGTTGCCGGGACTAGCGTACGGGCAGATACGCAGTATTTT.

The chain combines TRBV6-4 with TRBJ2-4, with 7 bases aligning to TRBD1. With 0 bases clipped from V and 4 bases from J, the junction kept 6 bases outside the gene matches. The germline V gene encodes CDR1 MRHNA and CDR2 SNTAGT. This CDR3 spans 16 amino acids. The CDR3 region has the DNA TGTGCCAGCAGTGACTCATCGAGGACAGGAAAAAACATTCAGTACTTC. It codes for CASSDSSRTGKNIQYF.

The genes are TRBV3-1 (or the pseudogene TRBV3-2) and TRBJ1-4; maybe TRBD1 (5 bases). The CDR3 is 16 residues long. Germline V gene data show CDR1 as LGHDT and CDR2 as YNNKEL (reference sequence). The V end lost 2 bases, the J end lost 5 bases, and 15 bases lay between the germline ends. Here the CDR3 reads CASSQRTLGGNEKLFF. CDR3 nucleotide sequence: TGTGCCAGCAGCCAACGTACTTTGGGGGGAAATGAAAAACTGTTTTTT.

This rearrangement joins TRBV6-2 or TRBV6-3 to TRBJ2-7; 8 bases fit TRBD2. This CDR3 is 15 amino acids long. Trimming took 0 bases from V and 3 from J; bases not matched to a gene: 4. In germline, CDR1 is MNHEY, CDR2 SVGEGT. The CDR3 coding sequence is TGTGCCAGCAGTTACTCTAGCGGGGCATACTACGAGCAGTACTTC. It encodes CASSYSSGAYYEQYF.

In regard to this clone: The identical CDR3 is also encoded by other nucleotide sequences in the sample. The chain recombines TRBV15 with TRBJ1-2; 9 nucleotides match TRBD1. Germline CDR1 is LNHNV and CDR2 is YYDKDF (reference sequence). CDR3 length equals 16 residues. With V trimmed by 0 bases and J by 3 bases, 5 bases remained unmatched. The chain's CDR3 is CATSRDLGQGDYGYTF. In DNA, the CDR3 is TGTGCCACCAGCAGAGATCTGGGACAGGGCGACTATGGCTACACCTTC.

Concerning this clone itself: A junction end diverges from the germline sequence, so it may reflect a read error. The J gene is TRBJ1-5, the V gene TRBV6-5; a possible D gene is TRBD1 (6 bases). The CDR3 loop spans 16 amino acids. Germline values: CDR1 MNHEY, CDR2 SVGAGI. In DNA form, the CDR3 reads TGTGCCAGCAATTACGGTCAGGGGCGGACCTATCAGCCCCAGCATTTT. This codes for CASNYGQGRTYQPQHF.

The J gene is TRBJ2-1, the V gene TRBV7-8; TRBD2 agrees at 11 bases. The germline CDR1 and CDR2 sequences are SGHVS and FQNEAQ. This CDR3 has 18 amino acids. Trimming took 4 bases from V and 5 from J; bases not matched to a gene: 13. The CDR3 DNA sequence: TGTGCCAGCAGCTCAATTTTAGCGGGAGGGCCGGTAGACAATGAGCAGTTCTTC. Translation gives CASSSILAGGPVDNEQFF.

This chain connects TRBV6-2 or TRBV6-3 to TRBJ2-2; 8 nucleotides match TRBD1. The CDR3 is 15 amino acids. Germline CDR1 is MNHEY and CDR2 is SVGEGT. Trimming took 2 bases from V and 6 from J; bases not matched to a gene: 5. The CDR3 bases are TGTGCCAGCAGTTACCATCTCAGGGGGCCCGGGGAGCTGTTTTTT. Encoded protein: CASSYHLRGPGELFF.

This clone was found a few times. The chain is built from TRBV6-5 and TRBJ2-7, with TRBD1 identical over 8 bases. V dropped 6 bases and J dropped 3; count of bases not matched to a gene: 7. CDR3 length: 14 amino acids. Germline lookup yields CDR1 MNHEY and CDR2 SVGAGI. CDR3 DNA: TGTGCCAGCAGGCTGACAGGGGCGTTCTACGAGCAGTACTTC. It codes for CASRLTGAFYEQYF.

The chain recombines TRBV27 with TRBJ2-7; 8 nucleotides line up with TRBD1. The junction had 6 bases not matched to a gene; V was cut back by 4 bases and J by 4 bases. The CDR3 length is 14 residues. Per germline, CDR1 MNHEY and CDR2 SMNVEV (reference sequence). The CDR3 here is CASSWTGRPYEQYF. The CDR3 nucleotides are TGTGCCAGCAGTTGGACAGGGAGGCCATACGAGCAGTACTTC.

J is TRBJ2-5 and V is TRBV18, with D perhaps matching TRBD2 (6 bases). There are 13 residues in the CDR3. Germline V lookup: CDR1 KGHSH, CDR2 LQKENI. V was shortened by 3 bases and J by 4 bases, with 9 bases between the two germline ends. This CDR3 reads CASSPTSTETQYF. CDR3 coding DNA: TGTGCCAGCTCACCTACTAGCACAGAGACCCAGTACTTC.

This rearrangement joins TRBV7-2 to TRBJ1-1; D not resolved. The V end was cut by 2 bases, the J end by 11 bases, with 9 bases between. Germline CDR1 SGHTA, CDR2 FQGNSA. The CDR3 consists of 11 residues. The CDR3 protein is CASSLRDEAFF. CDR3 nucleotide sequence: TGTGCCAGCAGCTTACGGGATGAGGCTTTCTTT.

The chain couples TRBV27 to TRBJ2-7; D not certain. The CDR3 covers 15 residues. CDR1 MNHEY and CDR2 SMNVEV come from the germline V gene (reference sequence). The ends were cut back, 0 bases at V and 2 bases at J, with 11 bases in the middle. The CDR3 sequence: CASSLSWQLTYEQYF. In DNA form, the CDR3 reads TGTGCCAGCAGTTTATCCTGGCAGTTGACCTACGAGCAGTACTTC.

The chain recombines TRBV19 with TRBJ1-1, with D tentatively TRBD1 (6 bases). The germline V gene has CDR1 LNHDA and CDR2 SQIVND (reference sequence). With 7 bases removed from V and 3 bases from J, the gap between germline ends came to 15 bases. This CDR3 is 14 amino acids long. This chain's CDR3 is CASKDRQGYTEAFF. Here the CDR3 DNA reads TGTGCCAGTAAGGATCGCCAGGGGTACACTGAAGCTTTCTTT.

The rearrangement joins TRBV7-9 to TRBJ2-7, with D possibly matching TRBD1 (9 bases). The V gene's germline CDR1 is SEHNR and CDR2 FQNEAQ (reference sequence). The CDR3 runs 19 residues. V was clipped by 5 bases and J by 2 bases, with 28 bases between them. The DNA of the CDR3 is TGTGCCAGCAGCGCGGCGGGACAGGGAGGCGGGAGGTTCCCCTACGAGCAGTACTTC. Protein sequence: CASSAAGQGGGRFPYEQYF. Filled out from reference TRBV7-9 and TRBJ2-7, the complete variable domain reads DTGVSQNPRHKITKRGQNVTFRCDPISEHNRLYWYRQTLGQGPEFLTYFQNEAQLEKSRLLSDRFSAERPKGSFSTLEIQRTEQGDSAMYLCASSAAGQGGGRFPYEQYFGPGTRLTVT.